These 22 T cell receptor beta chains came from one sample sequenced in a study of tumor-infiltrating lymphocytes in primary liver carcinoma. For each extraction, RNA and DNA were obtained together from approximately 20-30 mg of unsorted bulk tissue. The input was around 530 ng total RNA; TCR beta cDNA was made from it with a constant-region primer. Construction of TCR beta libraries relied on three successive nested multiplex PCR rounds employing slightly modified ARM-PCR. Rounds one and two of PCR, each of approximately 11 cycles, were primed with TRBV1-TRBV30 forward primers and a C-beta reverse primer. TCRdb re-called the multiplex PCR reads with MiXCR, one entry per CDR3 protein. The data hold 35,000 to 50,000 distinct CDR3 sequences, with 60% to 80% observed a single time. The sequenced material came from tumor-adjacent normal liver tissue. The receptors originated from a woman younger than 45 with primary liver carcinoma and hepatitis B virus infection.

About this clonotype itself: The junction shows a germline mismatch at one end, possibly a read error. This sequence joins TRBV19 and TRBJ2-5; 10 nucleotides agree with TRBD1. The germline CDR1 and CDR2 sequences are LNHDA and SQIVND (reference sequence). This CDR3 comprises 16 residues. The CDR3 reads CASSKAGTGVQVTQYF. As DNA, the CDR3 is TGTGCCAGTAGTAAGGCGGGGACAGGGGTCCAAGTGACCCAGTACTTC.

As to this clonotype: The germline gene is not matched at one end of the junction; a read error may be the cause. The rearrangement uses TRBV4-3 and TRBJ1-6; D might be TRBD1 (5 bases). CDR3 length equals 15 residues. The V gene's germline CDR1 is LGHNA and CDR2 YSLEER. CDR3 residues: CASSQGGSYNSPLHF. CDR3 DNA: TGCGCCAGCAGCCAAGGGGGCTCCTATAATTCACCTCTCCACTTT.

On this clonotype: One base away lies a much larger clone, so this may be a sequencing read error. The chain joins TRBV6-4 to TRBJ2-1, with D unclear. The CDR3 runs 13 residues. CDR1 and CDR2 (germline): MRHNA, SNTAGT. The CDR3 loop is CATSDSAQNEQFF. In DNA, the CDR3 is TGTGCCACCAGTGACTCGGCCCAGAATGAGCAGTTCTTC.

To note about this clonotype: The junction departs from the called germline gene at one end, perhaps through a read error. V and J are TRBV6-2 or TRBV6-3 and TRBJ2-7, with D possibly called TRBD1 or TRBD2 (6 bases each). CDR3 size: 15 residues. Looked up from germline, CDR1 is MNHEY and CDR2 is SVGEGT. Here the CDR3 reads CVSSLGGSASYEQYF. The CDR3 DNA reads as TGTGTCAGCAGCCTGGGGGGCTCTGCCTCCTACGAGCAGTACTTC.

As regards this clonotype: This sequence may be a read error, since a much larger clone differs from it by one base. V gene TRBV5-6 combines with J gene TRBJ2-1; 8 nucleotides line up with TRBD1. The CDR3 length is 15 residues. The germline CDR1 and CDR2 sequences are SGHDT and YYEEEE. CDR3 in amino acids: CANSFPGQGVREQFF. CDR3 DNA: TGTGCCAACAGCTTCCCAGGACAGGGAGTGCGGGAGCAGTTCTTC.

This clonotype occurred a few times. A read error may explain this, as a much larger clone is one base away. The chain employs TRBV7-9 and TRBJ1-1; possible D gene TRBD1, 5 bases. From germline, CDR1 is SEHNR and CDR2 FQNEAQ (reference sequence). The CDR3 runs 15 residues. The chain's CDR3 is CAGSAWDRRGTEAFF. The CDR3 DNA is TGTGCCGGCAGCGCCTGGGACCGGAGGGGCACTGAAGCTTTCTTT.

About this clonotype itself: The junction shows a germline mismatch at one end, possibly a read error. J is TRBJ2-3 and V is TRBV11-2; perhaps TRBD2 as D (6 bases). The CDR3 length is 16 residues. Germline-derived CDR1 and CDR2 are SGHAT and FQNNGV. CDR3 bases: TGTGCCAACAGCCGGAGGGAGACGTCGAGCACAAATACGCAGTATTTT. Translating gives CANSRRETSSTNTQYF.

About this clonotype: This clone may be a read error of a much larger clone one base away. The genes are TRBV11-2 and TRBJ2-3, with TRBD2 identical over 12 bases. CDR3 length equals 16 residues. Germline V gives CDR1 SGHAT, CDR2 FQNNGV. V shed 5 bases and J 6 bases; nucleotides not matched to a gene: 9. The CDR3 sequence: CASSVGLAGIVDTQYF. The CDR3 DNA reads as TGTGCCAGCAGCGTGGGACTAGCGGGTATTGTTGATACGCAGTATTTT.

Of note for this clonotype: Compared with germline, one end of the junction differs, possibly owing to a read error. The V gene is TRBV7-8, the J gene TRBJ2-2; 7 bases align to TRBD2. The CDR3 extends over 16 amino acids. Germline V gives CDR1 SGHVS, CDR2 FQNEAQ. The CDR3 is CVSSLEVAGYTGELFF. In DNA form, the CDR3 reads TGTGTCAGCAGTTTAGAAGTAGCGGGTTACACCGGGGAGCTGTTTTTT.

As concerns this clonotype: With a much larger clone just one base away, this may be a read error. The chain uses TRBV19 and TRBJ2-1; the match to TRBD1 covers 9 bases. Per the germline V gene, CDR1 is LNHDA and CDR2 is SQIVND (reference sequence). The V segment lost 8 bases and the J segment 6 bases; nucleotides outside the gene matches: 11. This CDR3 has 15 residues. Here the CDR3 DNA reads TGTGCCAGTTGTACGGGACAGGGAGACATCAATGAGCAGTTCTTC. Amino acid sequence: CASCTGQGDINEQFF.

This clonotype was seen many times. The chain links TRBV4-2 to TRBJ1-1; maybe TRBD1 (6 bases). This CDR3 spans 17 amino acids. Trimming took 7 bases from V and 3 from J, leaving 24 bases between them. The germline V gene encodes CDR1 LGHNA and CDR2 YNFKEQ. The CDR3 here is CASNRYRADTIYTEAFF. In DNA form, the CDR3 reads TGTGCCAGCAACCGTTACAGGGCCGACACAATCTACACTGAAGCTTTCTTT.

This clonotype turned up a few times. The gene calls are TRBV2 and TRBJ2-7, with D possibly matching TRBD1 (5 bases). The CDR3 extends over 14 amino acids. Germline V gene lookup returns CDR1 SNHLY and CDR2 FYNNEI. Trimming removed 8 bases from V and 10 bases from J, with 24 bases in between. CDR3 in amino acids: CASGLLGQGRDQYF. The CDR3 nucleotides read TGTGCCAGCGGCCTTTTGGGGCAGGGAAGGGATCAGTACTTC. Full variable domain (missing parts from reference TRBV2 and TRBJ2-7): EPEVTQTPSHQVTQMGQEVILRCVPISNHLYFYWYRQILGQKVEFLVSFYNNEISEKSEIFDDQFSVERPDGSNFTLKIRSTKLEDSAMYFCASGLLGQGRDQYFGPGTRLTVT.

Concerning this clonotype itself: A much larger clone sits a single nucleotide away, making a read error possible. Given the absence of the conserved phenylalanine or tryptophan at the CDR3 end, a read error is likely. The rearrangement links TRBV7-9 to TRBJ2-3; TRBD2 agrees at 8 bases. Germline V gene data show CDR1 as SEHNR and CDR2 as FQNEAQ (reference sequence). The CDR3 is made up of 17 amino acids. Trimming took 1 base from V and 3 from J; bases not matched to a gene: 9. The CDR3 loop is CASSLGQAGARTDTQYS. CDR3 sequence (DNA): TGTGCCAGCAGCTTAGGTCAAGCGGGAGCTAGGACAGATACGCAGTATTCT.

Comment on this clonotype: Because it lacks the conserved phenylalanine or tryptophan at the end, this CDR3 is likely a read error. The V and J genes are TRBV11-2 and TRBJ2-3, with TRBD2 matching 8 bases. V shed 10 bases and J 2 bases; nucleotides not matched to a gene: 17. The CDR3 totals 17 residues. CDR1 and CDR2 from the germline V gene are SGHAT and FQNNGV. CDR3 nucleotide sequence: TGTGCCAACAGTCATCGAGGGAGCGGGAGCCTCACAGATACGCAGTATCTT. This codes for CANSHRGSGSLTDTQYL.

This clonotype was counted between two and nine times. V gene TRBV29-1 combines with J gene TRBJ1-1; 9 positions match TRBD1. Trimming took 4 bases from V and 6 from J; bases not matched to a gene: 6. The CDR3 is made up of 13 amino acids. The germline CDR1 and CDR2 sequences are SQVTM and ANQGSEA. CDR3 in amino acids: CSVVGQGLSEAFF. The CDR3 bases are TGCAGCGTTGTGGGACAGGGTTTGTCTGAAGCTTTCTTT.

With respect to this clonotype: The germline gene is not matched at one end of the junction; a read error may be the cause. The chain couples TRBV5-5 to TRBJ2-6; a possible D gene is TRBD1 (6 bases). Germline-derived CDR1 and CDR2 are SGHKS and YYEKEE (reference sequence). The length of the CDR3 is 17 residues. The CDR3 reads CASSLLGAASGANVLPF. Here the CDR3 DNA reads TGTGCCAGCAGCTTACTGGGGGCCGCTTCTGGGGCCAATGTCCTGCCTTTC.

Comments on this clonotype: The conserved closing phenylalanine or tryptophan is absent in this CDR3, likely reflecting a read error. The chain joins TRBV5-6 to TRBJ2-6; weak D call: TRBD1 (6 bases). Germline CDR1 is SGHDT and CDR2 is YYEEEE. The CDR3 has 17 amino acids. The V gene lost 5 bases and the J gene lost 0 bases, with 15 bases spanning the gap. CDR3 region: CASRKDSSFSGANVLTL. DNA of the CDR3: TGTGCCAGCAGAAAGGACAGCAGCTTCTCTGGGGCCAACGTCCTGACTCTC.

Points on this clonotype: Compared with germline, one end of the junction differs, possibly owing to a read error. This chain connects TRBV12-3 or TRBV12-4 to TRBJ2-3; D ambiguous. This CDR3 contains 14 residues. The CDR3 coding sequence is TGTGCCAGCAGAACGCGTGTGGCAACAGATACGCTGTATTTT. Its protein is CASRTRVATDTLYF.

In regard to this clonotype: A junction boundary mismatches the germline segment, possibly from a read error. V gene TRBV12-3 or TRBV12-4 combines with J gene TRBJ2-5; TRBD2 aligns across 11 bases. This CDR3 comprises 17 residues. CDR3 sequence reads: CTSSLSETSGTVRAQYF. In DNA form, the CDR3 reads TGTACCAGCAGTTTATCCGAGACTAGCGGGACGGTTCGGGCCCAGTACTTC.

This clonotype appeared a single time. The missing conserved phenylalanine or tryptophan at the end of this CDR3 makes a read error likely. The chain links TRBV12-3 or TRBV12-4 to TRBJ2-5, with D possibly called TRBD1 or TRBD2 (5 bases each). This CDR3 spans 17 amino acids. The CDR3 region is CASSSQFLGADQGTQYS. CDR3 in DNA: TGTGCCAGCAGTTCACAGTTCCTCGGGGCAGACCAAGGGACCCAGTACTCC.

With respect to this clonotype: At one end the junction does not follow the germline gene, possibly because of a read error. This chain joins TRBV11-2 and TRBJ2-3; 7 bases agree with TRBD1. The length of the CDR3 is 15 residues. Germline CDR1 reads SGHAT; CDR2 reads FQNNGV. This chain's CDR3 is CASRLPGQLTDTRYF. As DNA, the CDR3 is TGTGCAAGCAGACTACCGGGACAGCTCACAGATACGCGGTATTTT.

As regards this clonotype: A read error may produce the germline difference seen at one junction end. The chain is built from TRBV5-4 and TRBJ2-1; 7 bases are a match to TRBD2. This CDR3 comprises 15 residues. CDR1 is SGHNT and CDR2 is YYREEE in the germline V gene (reference sequence). As DNA, the CDR3 is TGTGCCACCAGCTTGGGGACTATGGGGGGGGATGAGCAGTTCTTC. Protein: CATSLGTMGGDEQFF.